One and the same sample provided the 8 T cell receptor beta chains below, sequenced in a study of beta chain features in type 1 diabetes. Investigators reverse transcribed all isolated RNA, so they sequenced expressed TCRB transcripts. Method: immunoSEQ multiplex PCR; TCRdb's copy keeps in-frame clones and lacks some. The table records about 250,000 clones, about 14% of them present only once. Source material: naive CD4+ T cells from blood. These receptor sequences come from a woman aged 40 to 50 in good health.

The CDR3 DNA reads TGTGCCAGCAGCTTAGATTGGGAGCCTAGTGAGTACTTC. It specifies CASSLDWEPSEYF. The chain recombines TRBV11-2 with TRBJ2-7, with TRBD2 as a possible D gene (5 bases). Trimming took 0 bases from V and 11 from J, leaving 14 bases between them. Germline CDR1 SGHAT, CDR2 FQNNGV. The CDR3 contains 13 residues.

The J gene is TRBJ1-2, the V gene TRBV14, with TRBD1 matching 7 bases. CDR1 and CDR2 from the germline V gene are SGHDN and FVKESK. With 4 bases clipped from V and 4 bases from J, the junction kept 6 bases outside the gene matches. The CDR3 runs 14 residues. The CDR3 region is CASSPNAGGYGYTF. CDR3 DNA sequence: TGTGCCAGCAGCCCCAACGCAGGGGGCTATGGCTACACCTTC.

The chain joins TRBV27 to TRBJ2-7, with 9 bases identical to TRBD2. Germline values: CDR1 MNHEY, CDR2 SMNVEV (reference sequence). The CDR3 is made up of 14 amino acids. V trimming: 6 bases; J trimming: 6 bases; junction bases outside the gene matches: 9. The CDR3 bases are TGTGCCAGCAGAAGAACCGGGACTAGCTCCGAGCAGTACTTC. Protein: CASRRTGTSSEQYF.

Here the CDR3 DNA reads TGCGCCAGCAGCCCTCAGGCAGAACTCCGTTATGGCTACACCTTC. It encodes CASSPQAELRYGYTF. This rearrangement joins TRBV4-3 to TRBJ1-2; no clear D. V was shortened by 4 bases and J by 5 bases, with 17 bases between the two germline ends. Germline CDR1 and CDR2: LGHNA and YSLEER. This CDR3 spans 15 amino acids.

The CDR3 bases are TGTGCCAGTGCGCGGGGTAGCAATCAGCCCCAGCATTTT. Amino acid sequence: CASARGSNQPQHF. The chain uses TRBV19 and TRBJ1-5; D not resolved. The germline V and J ends were trimmed by 8 bases and 0 bases, with 8 bases remaining between them. The CDR3 has 13 residues. Germline-derived CDR1 and CDR2 are LNHDA and SQIVND (reference sequence).

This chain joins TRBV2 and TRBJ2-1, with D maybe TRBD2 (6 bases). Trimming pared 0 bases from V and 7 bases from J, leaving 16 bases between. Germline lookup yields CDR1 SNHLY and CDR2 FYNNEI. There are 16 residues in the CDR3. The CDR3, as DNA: TGTGCCAGCAGTGAAGCGGGGGGATTGGGTTGGAATGAGCAGTTCTTC. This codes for CASSEAGGLGWNEQFF.

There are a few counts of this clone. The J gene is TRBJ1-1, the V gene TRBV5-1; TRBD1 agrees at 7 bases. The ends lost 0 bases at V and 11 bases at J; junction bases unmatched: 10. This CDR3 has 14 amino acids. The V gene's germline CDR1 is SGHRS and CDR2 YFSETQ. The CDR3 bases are TGCGCCAGCAGCTTGGGGGCCGCGACAGGGCACGCTTTCTTT. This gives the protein CASSLGAATGHAFF.

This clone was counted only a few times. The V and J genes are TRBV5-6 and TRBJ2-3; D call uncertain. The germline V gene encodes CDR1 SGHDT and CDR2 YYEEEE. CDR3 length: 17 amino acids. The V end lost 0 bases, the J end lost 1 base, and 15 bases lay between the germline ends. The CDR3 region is CASSLGWRRRRTDTQYF. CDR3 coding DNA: TGTGCCAGCAGCTTGGGTTGGCGGCGGCGACGCACAGATACGCAGTATTTT.